This TCR beta chain was captured by sequencing in a study of graft-versus-host responses after intestinal transplantation. The wider study: Multivisceral, liver-intestinal, or isolated intestinal transplants were given to recipients. Uniformly, recipients were administered anti-thymocyte globulin induction with subsequent tacrolimus and steroids for about 3 years. Study-level results: Among recipient marrow samples, GvH clones were found; some appeared first in ileum or blood. Across patients carrying graft-donor T cell macrochimerism, allografts held high graft-versus-host to host-versus-graft clonal ratios.

V was trimmed by 5 bases and J by 5 bases, leaving 12 bases between them. Looked up from germline, CDR1 is SQVTM and CDR2 is ANQGSEA. The CDR3 spans 13 residues. About this clone: No antigen is known for it.

The assay was immunoSEQ multiplex PCR, and TCRdb's table has in-frame clones only and misses some. The table has approximately 97,000 clones, roughly 90% seen once. Here the sequenced sample was unstimulated CD8+ T cells sorted from spleen or lymph node cells, taken before transplant. This clonotype was obtained from a human donor who was the organ donor for an intestinal transplant. This chain joins TRBV29-1 and TRBJ2-2, with D tentatively TRBD2 (5 bases). The CDR3 sequence is CSVFSGSTGELFF. The CDR3 DNA reads as TGCAGCGTTTTTTCGGGGTCAACCGGGGAGCTGTTTTTT.